This TCR beta chain was captured by sequencing in a study of tumor-infiltrating lymphocytes in primary liver carcinoma. Background on the study: Each participant had primary liver carcinoma, and surgical resection was the treatment. The patients, men and women alike, were aged 30 to 69 years.

RNA was extracted from whole blood without cell sorting, alongside germline DNA. Roughly 4.1 milliliters of peripheral blood were drawn presurgically. Constant-region priming of approximately 0.55 ug total RNA yielded TCR beta cDNA. ARM-PCR, slightly modified, supplied the TCR beta libraries through three nested multiplex PCR rounds. TRBV1-TRBV30 forward primers paired with a C-beta reverse primer drove the first two PCR rounds, about 11 cycles each. TCRdb passed the multiplex PCR reads through MiXCR, listing each CDR3 protein once. The sample holds some 320,000 distinct CDR3 sequences; less than 75% are singletons and the top ten take roughly 8.9%. Study observations and caveats: Tumor region pairs outstripped tumor-adjacent and tumor-blood pairs in overlap.

This clonotype was found many times. Its antigen remains unknown. V was pared by 2 bases and J by 2 bases, with 13 bases between. This CDR3 contains 15 residues. Germline CDR1 ENHRY, CDR2 SYGVKD. The clonotype originates from a man aged 40-49 years with primary liver carcinoma and hepatitis B virus infection. Material: peripheral blood. V and J are TRBV10-3 and TRBJ2-7, with D possibly being TRBD2 (6 bases). CDR3 nucleotide sequence: TGTGCCATCAGTGAGAACCCTAGCGCGGCCTACGAGCAGTACTTC. Translation: CAISENPSAAYEQYF.